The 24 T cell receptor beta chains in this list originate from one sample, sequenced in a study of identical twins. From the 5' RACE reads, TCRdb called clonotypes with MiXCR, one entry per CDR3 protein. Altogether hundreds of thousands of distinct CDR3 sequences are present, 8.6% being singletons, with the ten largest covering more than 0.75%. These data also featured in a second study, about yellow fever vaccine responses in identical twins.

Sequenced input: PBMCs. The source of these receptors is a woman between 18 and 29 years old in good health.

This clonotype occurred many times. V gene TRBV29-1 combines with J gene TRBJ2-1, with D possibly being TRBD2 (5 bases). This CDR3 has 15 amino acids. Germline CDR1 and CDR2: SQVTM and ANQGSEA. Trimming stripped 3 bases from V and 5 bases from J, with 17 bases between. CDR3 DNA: TGCAGCGTTGAGCTAGTCCGAGGGCGGCACAATGAGCAGTTCTTC. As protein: CSVELVRGRHNEQFF.

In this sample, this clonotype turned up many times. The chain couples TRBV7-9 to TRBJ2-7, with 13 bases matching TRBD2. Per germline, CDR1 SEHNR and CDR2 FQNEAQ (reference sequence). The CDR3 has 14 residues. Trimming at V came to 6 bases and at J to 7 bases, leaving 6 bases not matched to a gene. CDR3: CASSPGTSGVEQYF. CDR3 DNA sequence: TGTGCCAGCAGTCCCGGGACTAGCGGGGTTGAGCAGTACTTC.

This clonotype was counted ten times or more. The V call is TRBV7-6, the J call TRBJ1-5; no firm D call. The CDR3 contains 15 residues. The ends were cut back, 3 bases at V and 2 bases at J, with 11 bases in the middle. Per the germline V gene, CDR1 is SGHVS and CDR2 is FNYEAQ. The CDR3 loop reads CASSLAPAGNQPQHF. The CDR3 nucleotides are TGTGCCAGCAGCTTGGCCCCGGCTGGCAATCAGCCCCAGCATTTT.

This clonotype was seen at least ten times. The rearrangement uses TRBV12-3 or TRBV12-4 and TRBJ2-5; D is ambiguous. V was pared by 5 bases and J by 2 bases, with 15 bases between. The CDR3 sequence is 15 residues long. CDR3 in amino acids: CASSRNPILQETQYF. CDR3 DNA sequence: TGTGCCAGCAGTAGAAACCCTATCTTACAAGAGACCCAGTACTTC.

CDR3 sequence (DNA): TGTGCCAGCAGCCTTAAGGGCCAGCTCGAATCGCATACGCAGTATTTT. The encoded protein is CASSLKGQLESHTQYF. This rearrangement joins TRBV11-2 to TRBJ2-3; D remains ambiguous. V gave up 5 bases and J gave up 7 bases, with 22 bases separating them. Per the germline V gene, CDR1 is SGHAT and CDR2 is FQNNGV. The CDR3 has 16 amino acids. Supplemented by reference TRBV11-2 and TRBJ2-3, the full variable domain reads EAGVAQSPRYKIIEKRQSVAFWCNPISGHATLYWYQQILGQGPKLLIQFQNNGVVDDSQLPKDRFSAERLKGVDSTLKIQPAKLEDSAVYLCASSLKGQLESHTQYFGPGTRLTVL.

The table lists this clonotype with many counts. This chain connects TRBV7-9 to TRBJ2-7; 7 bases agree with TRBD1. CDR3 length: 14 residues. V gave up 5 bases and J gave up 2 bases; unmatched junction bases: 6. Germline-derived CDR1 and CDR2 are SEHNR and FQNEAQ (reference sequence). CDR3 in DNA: TGTGCCAGCAGCCCCGCAGGGGGACCCTACGAGCAGTACTTC. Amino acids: CASSPAGGPYEQYF.

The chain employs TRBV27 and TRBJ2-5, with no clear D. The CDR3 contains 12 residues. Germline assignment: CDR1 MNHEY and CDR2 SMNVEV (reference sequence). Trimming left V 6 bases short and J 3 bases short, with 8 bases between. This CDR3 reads CASSHPKETQYF. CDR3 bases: TGTGCCAGCAGCCACCCTAAAGAGACCCAGTACTTC.

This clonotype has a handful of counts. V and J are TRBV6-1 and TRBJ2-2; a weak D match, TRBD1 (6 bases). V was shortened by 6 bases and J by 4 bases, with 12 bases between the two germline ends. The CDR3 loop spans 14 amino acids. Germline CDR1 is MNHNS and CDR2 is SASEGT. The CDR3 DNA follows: TGTGCCAGCAGCCGGACAGATACCACCGGGGAGCTGTTTTTT. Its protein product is CASSRTDTTGELFF.

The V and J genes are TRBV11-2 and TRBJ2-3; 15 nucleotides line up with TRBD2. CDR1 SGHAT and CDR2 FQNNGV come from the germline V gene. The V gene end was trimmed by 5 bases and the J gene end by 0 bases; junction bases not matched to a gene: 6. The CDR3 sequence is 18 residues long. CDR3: CASSRPGLAGGSTDTQYF. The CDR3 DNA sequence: TGTGCCAGCAGCCGCCCGGGACTAGCGGGGGGCAGCACAGATACGCAGTATTTT.

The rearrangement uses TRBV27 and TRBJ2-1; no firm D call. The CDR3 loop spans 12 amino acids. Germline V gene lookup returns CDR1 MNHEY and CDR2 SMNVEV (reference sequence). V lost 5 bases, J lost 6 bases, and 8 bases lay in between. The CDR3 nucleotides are TGTGCCAGCAGTCGGGTGTCCAATGAGCAGTTCTTC. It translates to CASSRVSNEQFF.

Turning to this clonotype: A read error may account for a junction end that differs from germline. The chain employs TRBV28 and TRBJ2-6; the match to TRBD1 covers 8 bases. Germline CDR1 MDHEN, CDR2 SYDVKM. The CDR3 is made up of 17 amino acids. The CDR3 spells CAISHGQGLSGANVLTF. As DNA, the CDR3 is TGTGCCATCAGTCATGGACAGGGTTTGTCCGGGGCCAACGTCCTGACTTTC.

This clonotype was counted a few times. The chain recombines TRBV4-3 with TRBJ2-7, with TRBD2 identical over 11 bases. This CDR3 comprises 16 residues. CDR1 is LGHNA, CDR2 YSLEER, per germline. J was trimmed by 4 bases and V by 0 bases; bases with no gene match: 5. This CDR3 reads CASSQDDASGRYEQYF. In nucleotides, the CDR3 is TGCGCCAGCAGCCAAGATGACGCTAGCGGGAGGTACGAGCAGTACTTC.

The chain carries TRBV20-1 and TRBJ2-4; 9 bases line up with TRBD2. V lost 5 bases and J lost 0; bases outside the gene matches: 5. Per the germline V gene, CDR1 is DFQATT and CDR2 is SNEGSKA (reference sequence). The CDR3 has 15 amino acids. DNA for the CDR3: TGCAGTGCTGGAGCGGGAGGAATAGCCAAAAACATTCAGTACTTC. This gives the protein CSAGAGGIAKNIQYF.

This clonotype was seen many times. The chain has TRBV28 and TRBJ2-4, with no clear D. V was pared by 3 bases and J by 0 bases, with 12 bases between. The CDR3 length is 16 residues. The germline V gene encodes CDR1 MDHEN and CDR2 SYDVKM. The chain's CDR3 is CASSFVGMGAKNIQYF. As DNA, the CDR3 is TGTGCCAGCAGTTTTGTTGGAATGGGAGCCAAAAACATTCAGTACTTC. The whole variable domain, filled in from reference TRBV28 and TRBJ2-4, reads DVKVTQSSRYLVKRTGEKVFLECVQDMDHENMFWYRQDPGLGLRLIYFSYDVKMKEKGDIPEGYSVSREKKERFSLILESASTNQTSMYLCASSFVGMGAKNIQYFGAGTRLSVL.

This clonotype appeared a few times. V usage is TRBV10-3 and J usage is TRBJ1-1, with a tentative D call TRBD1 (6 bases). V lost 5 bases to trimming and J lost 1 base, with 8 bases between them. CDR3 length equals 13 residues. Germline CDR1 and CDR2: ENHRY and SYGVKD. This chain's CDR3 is CAISTGQNTEAFF. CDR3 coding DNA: TGTGCCATCAGTACGGGACAGAACACTGAAGCTTTCTTT.

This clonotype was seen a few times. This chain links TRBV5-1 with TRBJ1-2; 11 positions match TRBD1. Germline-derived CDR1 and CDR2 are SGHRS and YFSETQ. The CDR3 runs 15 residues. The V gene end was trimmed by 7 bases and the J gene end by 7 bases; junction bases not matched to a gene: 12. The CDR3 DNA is TGCGCCAGCTCTGCCGGGGGACAGGGGGTTTTTGGCTACACCTTC. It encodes CASSAGGQGVFGYTF.

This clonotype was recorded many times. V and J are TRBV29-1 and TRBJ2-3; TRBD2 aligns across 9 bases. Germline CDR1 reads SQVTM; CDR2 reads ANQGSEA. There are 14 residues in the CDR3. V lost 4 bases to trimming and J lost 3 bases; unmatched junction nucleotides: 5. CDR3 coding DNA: TGCAGCGTTGCTAGCGGGAAGATGACAGATACGCAGTATTTT. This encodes CSVASGKMTDTQYF.

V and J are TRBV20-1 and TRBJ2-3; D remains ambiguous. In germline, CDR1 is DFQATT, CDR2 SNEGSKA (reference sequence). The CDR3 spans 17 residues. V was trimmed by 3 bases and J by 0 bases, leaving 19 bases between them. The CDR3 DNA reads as TGCAGTGCTAGGCATATAAGGGCCGGCTCTAGCACAGATACGCAGTATTTT. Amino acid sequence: CSARHIRAGSSTDTQYF.

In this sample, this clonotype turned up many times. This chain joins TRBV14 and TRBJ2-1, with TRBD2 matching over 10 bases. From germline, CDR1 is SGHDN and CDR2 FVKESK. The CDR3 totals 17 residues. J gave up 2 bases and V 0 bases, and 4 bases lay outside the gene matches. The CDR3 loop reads CASSQEGTSGAYNEQFF. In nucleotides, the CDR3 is TGTGCCAGCAGCCAAGAGGGCACTAGCGGGGCCTACAATGAGCAGTTCTTC. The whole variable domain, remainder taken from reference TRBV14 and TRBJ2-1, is EAGVTQFPSHSVIEKGQTVTLRCDPISGHDNLYWYRRVMGKEIKFLLHFVKESKQDESGMPNNRFLAERTGGTYSTLKVQPAELEDSGVYFCASSQEGTSGAYNEQFFGPGTRLTVL.

The DNA for the CDR3 is TGTGCCAGCAGCCAAGCCCCCTCCGTGTGGGGCACAGATACGCAGTATTTT. The encoded protein is CASSQAPSVWGTDTQYF. The rearrangement links TRBV14 to TRBJ2-3; no firm D call. The germline CDR1 and CDR2 sequences are SGHDN and FVKESK. The CDR3 is 17 residues long. The V gene lost 1 base and the J gene lost 1 base, with 15 bases spanning the gap.

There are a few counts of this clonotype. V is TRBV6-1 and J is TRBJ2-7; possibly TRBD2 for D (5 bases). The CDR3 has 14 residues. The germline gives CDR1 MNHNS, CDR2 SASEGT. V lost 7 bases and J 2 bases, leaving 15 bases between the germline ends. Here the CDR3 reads CASNIARPPYEQYF. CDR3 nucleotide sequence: TGTGCCAGCAATATAGCGCGTCCCCCCTACGAGCAGTACTTC.

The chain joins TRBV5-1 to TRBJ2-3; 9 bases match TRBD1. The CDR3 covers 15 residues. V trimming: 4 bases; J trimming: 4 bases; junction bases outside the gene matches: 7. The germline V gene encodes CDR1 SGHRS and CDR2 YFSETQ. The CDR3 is CASSPDRGVADTQYF. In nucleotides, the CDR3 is TGCGCCAGCAGCCCGGACAGGGGTGTAGCAGATACGCAGTATTTT.

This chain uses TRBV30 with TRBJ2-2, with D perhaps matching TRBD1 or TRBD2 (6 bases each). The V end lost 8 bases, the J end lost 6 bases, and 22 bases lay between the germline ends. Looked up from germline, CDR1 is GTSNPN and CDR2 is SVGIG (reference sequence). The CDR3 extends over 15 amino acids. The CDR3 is CAVDYRATGPGELFF. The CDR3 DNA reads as TGTGCCGTGGACTACAGGGCCACTGGGCCCGGGGAGCTGTTTTTT.

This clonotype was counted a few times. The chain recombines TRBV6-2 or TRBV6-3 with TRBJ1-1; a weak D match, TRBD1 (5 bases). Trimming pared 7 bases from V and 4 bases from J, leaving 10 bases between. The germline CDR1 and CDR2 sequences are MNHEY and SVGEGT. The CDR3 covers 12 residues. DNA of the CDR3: TGTGCCAGCACCGACAGACTCACTGAAGCTTTCTTT. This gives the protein CASTDRLTEAFF.